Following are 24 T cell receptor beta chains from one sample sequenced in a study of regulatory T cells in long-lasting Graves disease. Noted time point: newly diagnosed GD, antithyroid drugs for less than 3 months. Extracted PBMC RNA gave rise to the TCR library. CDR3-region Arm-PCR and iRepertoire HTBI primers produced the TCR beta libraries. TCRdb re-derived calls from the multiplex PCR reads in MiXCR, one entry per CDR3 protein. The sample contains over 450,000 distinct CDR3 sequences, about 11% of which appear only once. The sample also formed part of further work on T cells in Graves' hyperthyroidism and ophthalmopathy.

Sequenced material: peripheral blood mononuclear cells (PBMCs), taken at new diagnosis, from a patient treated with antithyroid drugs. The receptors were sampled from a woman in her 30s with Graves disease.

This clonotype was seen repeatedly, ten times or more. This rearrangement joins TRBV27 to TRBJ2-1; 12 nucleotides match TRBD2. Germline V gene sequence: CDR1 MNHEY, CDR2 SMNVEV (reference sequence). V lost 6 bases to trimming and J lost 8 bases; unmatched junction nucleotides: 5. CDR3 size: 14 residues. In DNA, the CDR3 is TGTGCCAGCAGACCTAGCGGGAGGGTCTATGAGCAGTTCTTC. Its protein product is CASRPSGRVYEQFF.

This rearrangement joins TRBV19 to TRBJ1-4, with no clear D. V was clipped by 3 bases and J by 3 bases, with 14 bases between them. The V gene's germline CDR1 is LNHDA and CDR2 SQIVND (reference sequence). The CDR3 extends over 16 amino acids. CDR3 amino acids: CASSIRRVLANEKLFF. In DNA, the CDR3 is TGTGCCAGTAGTATTCGAAGGGTGCTCGCTAATGAAAAACTGTTTTTT. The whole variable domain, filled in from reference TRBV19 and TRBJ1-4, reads DGGITQSPKYLFRKEGQNVTLSCEQNLNHDAMYWYRQDPGQGLRLIYYSQIVNDFQKGDIAEGYSVSREKKESFPLTVTSAQKNPTAFYLCASSIRRVLANEKLFFGSGTQLSVL.

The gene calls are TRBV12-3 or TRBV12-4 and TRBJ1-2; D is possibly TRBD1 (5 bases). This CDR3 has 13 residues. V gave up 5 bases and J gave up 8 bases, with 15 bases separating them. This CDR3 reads CASSMIGEWGYTF. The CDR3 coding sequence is TGTGCCAGCAGTATGATAGGGGAATGGGGCTACACCTTC.

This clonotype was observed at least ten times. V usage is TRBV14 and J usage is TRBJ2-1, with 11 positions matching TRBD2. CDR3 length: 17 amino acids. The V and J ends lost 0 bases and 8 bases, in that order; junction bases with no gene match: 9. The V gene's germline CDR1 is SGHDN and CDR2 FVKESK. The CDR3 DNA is TGTGCCAGCAGCCAAGATCGCGGACTAGCGGGCTCCCATGAGCAGTTCTTC. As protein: CASSQDRGLAGSHEQFF.

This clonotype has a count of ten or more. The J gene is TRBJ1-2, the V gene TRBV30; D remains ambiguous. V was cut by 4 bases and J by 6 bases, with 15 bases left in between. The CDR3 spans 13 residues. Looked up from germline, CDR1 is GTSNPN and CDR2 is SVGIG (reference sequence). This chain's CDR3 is CAWNLGEVHGYTF. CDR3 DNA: TGTGCCTGGAATTTGGGCGAAGTTCATGGCTACACCTTC.

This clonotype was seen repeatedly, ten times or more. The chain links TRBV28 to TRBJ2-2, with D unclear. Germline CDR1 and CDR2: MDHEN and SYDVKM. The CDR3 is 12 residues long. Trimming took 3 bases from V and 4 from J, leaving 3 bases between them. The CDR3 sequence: CASSFFTGELFF. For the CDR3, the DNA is TGTGCCAGCAGTTTTTTCACCGGGGAGCTGTTTTTT. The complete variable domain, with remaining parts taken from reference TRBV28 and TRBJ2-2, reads DVKVTQSSRYLVKRTGEKVFLECVQDMDHENMFWYRQDPGLGLRLIYFSYDVKMKEKGDIPEGYSVSREKKERFSLILESASTNQTSMYLCASSFFTGELFFGEGSRLTVL.

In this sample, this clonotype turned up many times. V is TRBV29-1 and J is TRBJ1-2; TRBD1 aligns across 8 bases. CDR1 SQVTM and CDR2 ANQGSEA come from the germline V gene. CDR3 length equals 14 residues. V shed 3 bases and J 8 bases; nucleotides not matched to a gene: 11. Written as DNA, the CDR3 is TGCAGCGTTGACGTGCAGGGGGCGATTGGCGGCTACACCTTC. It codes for CSVDVQGAIGGYTF.

CDR3 in DNA: TGTGCCAGTAGTGCCAGATTGTGGCGGGAGGCCTACGAGCAGTACTTC. As protein: CASSARLWREAYEQYF. V usage is TRBV19 and J usage is TRBJ2-7; 8 nucleotides agree with TRBD2. Germline V lookup: CDR1 LNHDA, CDR2 SQIVND (reference sequence). This CDR3 region has 16 residues. V trimming: 5 bases; J trimming: 2 bases; junction bases outside the gene matches: 11. The full variable domain, completed using reference TRBV19 and TRBJ2-7, is DGGITQSPKYLFRKEGQNVTLSCEQNLNHDAMYWYRQDPGQGLRLIYYSQIVNDFQKGDIAEGYSVSREKKESFPLTVTSAQKNPTAFYLCASSARLWREAYEQYFGPGTRLTVT.

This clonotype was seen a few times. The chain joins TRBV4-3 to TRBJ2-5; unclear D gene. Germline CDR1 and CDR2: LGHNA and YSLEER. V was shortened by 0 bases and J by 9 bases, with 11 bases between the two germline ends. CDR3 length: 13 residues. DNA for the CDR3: TGCGCCAGCAGCCAAGAAACAGCCCAGGCCCAGTACTTC. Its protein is CASSQETAQAQYF.

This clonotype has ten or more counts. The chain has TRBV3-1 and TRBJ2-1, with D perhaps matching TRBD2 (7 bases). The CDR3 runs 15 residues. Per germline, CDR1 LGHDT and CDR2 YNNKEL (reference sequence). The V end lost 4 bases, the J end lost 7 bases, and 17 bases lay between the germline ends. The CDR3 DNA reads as TGTGCCAGCAGCCTCCGACTAGCTCAGGGGAATGAGCAGTTCTTC. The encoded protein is CASSLRLAQGNEQFF.

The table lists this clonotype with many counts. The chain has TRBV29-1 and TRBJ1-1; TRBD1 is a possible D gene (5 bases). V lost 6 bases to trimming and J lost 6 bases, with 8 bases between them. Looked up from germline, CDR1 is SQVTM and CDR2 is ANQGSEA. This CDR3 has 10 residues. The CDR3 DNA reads TGCAGCGTGACAGACGCTGAAGCTTTCTTT. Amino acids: CSVTDAEAFF.

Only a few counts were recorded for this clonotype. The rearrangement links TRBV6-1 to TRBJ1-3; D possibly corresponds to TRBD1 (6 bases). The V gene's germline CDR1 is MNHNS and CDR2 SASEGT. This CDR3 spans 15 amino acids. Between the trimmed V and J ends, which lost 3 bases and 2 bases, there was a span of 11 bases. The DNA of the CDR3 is TGTGCCAGCAGTGATCCCAGGGGAACTGGAAACACCATATATTTT. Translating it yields CASSDPRGTGNTIYF.

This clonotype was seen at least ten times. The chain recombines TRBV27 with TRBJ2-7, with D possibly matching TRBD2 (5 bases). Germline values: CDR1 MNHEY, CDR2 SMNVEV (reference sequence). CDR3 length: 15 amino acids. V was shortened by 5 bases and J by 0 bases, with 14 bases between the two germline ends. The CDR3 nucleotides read TGTGCCAGCAGTCCCCTGGCGGGCCTCTCCTACGAGCAGTACTTC. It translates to CASSPLAGLSYEQYF.

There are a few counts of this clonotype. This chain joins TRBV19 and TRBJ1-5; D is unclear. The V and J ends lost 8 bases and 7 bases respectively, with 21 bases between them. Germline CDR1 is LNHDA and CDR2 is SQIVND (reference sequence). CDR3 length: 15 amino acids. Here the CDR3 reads CASAVADVGGQPQHF. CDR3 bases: TGTGCCAGTGCGGTAGCGGACGTCGGTGGGCAGCCCCAGCATTTT.

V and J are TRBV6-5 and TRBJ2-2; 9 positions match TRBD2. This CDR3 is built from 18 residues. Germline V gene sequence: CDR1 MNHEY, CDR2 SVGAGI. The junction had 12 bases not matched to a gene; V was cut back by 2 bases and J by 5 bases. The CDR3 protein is CASSYPPSVAGATGELFF. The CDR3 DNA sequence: TGTGCCAGCAGTTACCCGCCCTCTGTAGCGGGAGCTACCGGGGAGCTGTTTTTT.

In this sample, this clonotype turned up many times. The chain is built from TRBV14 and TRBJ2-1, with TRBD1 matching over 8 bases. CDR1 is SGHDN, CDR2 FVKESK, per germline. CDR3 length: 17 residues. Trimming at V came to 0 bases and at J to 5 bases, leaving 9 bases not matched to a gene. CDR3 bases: TGTGCCAGCAGCCAAGATTTGGGACAGGTGGGGAACAATGAGCAGTTCTTC. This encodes CASSQDLGQVGNNEQFF.

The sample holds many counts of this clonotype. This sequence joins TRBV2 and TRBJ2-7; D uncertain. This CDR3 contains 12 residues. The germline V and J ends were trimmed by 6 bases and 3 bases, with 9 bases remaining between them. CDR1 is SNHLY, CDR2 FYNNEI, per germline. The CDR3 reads CASSATHYEQYF. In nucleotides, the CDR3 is TGTGCCAGCAGCGCGACTCACTACGAGCAGTACTTC.

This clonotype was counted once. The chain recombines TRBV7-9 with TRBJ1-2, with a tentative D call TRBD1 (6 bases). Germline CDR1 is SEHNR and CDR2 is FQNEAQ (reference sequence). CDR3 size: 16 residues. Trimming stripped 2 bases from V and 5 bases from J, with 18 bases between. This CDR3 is CASSLPVPGGLYGYTF. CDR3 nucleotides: TGTGCCAGCAGCTTACCGGTTCCGGGGGGCCTATATGGCTACACCTTC.

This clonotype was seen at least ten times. The CDR3 is CASSSGTGGEKLFF. The CDR3 nucleotides are TGCGCCAGCAGCTCTGGGACAGGGGGCGAAAAACTGTTTTTT. The chain recombines TRBV4-1 with TRBJ1-4; TRBD1 aligns across 12 bases. With 5 bases clipped from V and 8 bases from J, the junction kept 3 bases outside the gene matches. Germline CDR1 reads MGHRA; CDR2 reads YSYEKL. The CDR3 runs to 14 residues.

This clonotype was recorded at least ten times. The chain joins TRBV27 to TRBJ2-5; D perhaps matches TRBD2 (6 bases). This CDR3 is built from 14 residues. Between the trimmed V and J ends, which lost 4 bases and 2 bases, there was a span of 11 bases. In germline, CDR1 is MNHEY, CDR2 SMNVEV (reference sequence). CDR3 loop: CASSSRSGQETQYF. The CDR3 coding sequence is TGTGCCAGCAGTTCCCGGAGCGGGCAAGAGACCCAGTACTTC.

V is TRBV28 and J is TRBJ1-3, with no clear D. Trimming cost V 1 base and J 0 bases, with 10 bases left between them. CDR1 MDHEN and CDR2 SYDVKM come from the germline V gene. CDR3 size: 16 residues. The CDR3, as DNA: TGTGCCAGCAGTTTATCCAGCGGCTACTCTGGAAACACCATATATTTT. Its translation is CASSLSSGYSGNTIYF.

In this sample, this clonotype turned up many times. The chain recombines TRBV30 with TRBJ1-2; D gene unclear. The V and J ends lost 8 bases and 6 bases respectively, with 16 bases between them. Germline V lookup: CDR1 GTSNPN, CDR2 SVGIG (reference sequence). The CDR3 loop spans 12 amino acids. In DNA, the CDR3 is TGTGCCGGGAAGGGCAGCAACCATGGCTACACCTTC. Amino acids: CAGKGSNHGYTF.

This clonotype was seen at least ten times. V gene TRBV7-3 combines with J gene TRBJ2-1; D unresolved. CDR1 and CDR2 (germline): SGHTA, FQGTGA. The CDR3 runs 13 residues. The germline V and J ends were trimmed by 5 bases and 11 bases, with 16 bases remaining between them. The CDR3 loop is CASSPSQVGQQFF. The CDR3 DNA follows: TGTGCCAGCAGCCCCTCCCAGGTCGGGCAGCAGTTCTTC. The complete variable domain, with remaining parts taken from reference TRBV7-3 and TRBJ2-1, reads GAGVSQTPSNKVTEKGKYVELRCDPISGHTALYWYRQSLGQGPEFLIYFQGTGAADDSGLPNDRFFAVRPEGSVSTLKIQRTERGDSAVYLCASSPSQVGQQFFGPGTRLTVL.

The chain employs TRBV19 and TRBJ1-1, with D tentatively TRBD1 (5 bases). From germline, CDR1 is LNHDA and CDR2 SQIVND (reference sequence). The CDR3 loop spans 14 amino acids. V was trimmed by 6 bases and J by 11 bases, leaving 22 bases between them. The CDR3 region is CASSPTYDSPRAFF. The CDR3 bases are TGTGCCAGTAGCCCAACCTACGACAGCCCCCGGGCTTTCTTT.